A single T cell receptor beta chain is shown here with its context. It lacks a known antigen. Base qualities are not provided; no much larger clone lies one nucleotide away. Another Seattle source contributed samples from volunteer blood donors who had recovered from COVID-19. Collaborating institutions collected whole blood in K2EDTA tubes following their own protocols. For TCRbeta analysis, collaborators shipped samples in one of three forms: frozen whole blood, isolated PBMCs, or DNA extracted from either of those sample types. The entry originates in a study of blood T cell repertoires in COVID-19 (dated by TCRdb to 2020 to 2021). Regarding the research as a whole: Samples from collaborators originated in the United States, Italy and Spain and spanned both the acute and convalescent phases of COVID-19. Nearly every sample came with metadata listing a de-identified subject ID, COVID-19 status, age in years and sex. The repertoires were made available in a free public database intended to serve as a resource for research on the immune response to SARS-CoV-2. Where available, HLA class I and class II types were obtained from metadata supplied by the sample provider rather than from assay-based typing. The prospective study material was composed of cDNA or gDNA derived from T cells, B-cell-depleted T cells, or PBMCs. The dataset comprised deeply sampled blood TCRbeta repertoires from subjects exposed to, actively infected with, or recovered from COVID-19. The samples were drawn from the first 160 participants of the ongoing ImmuneRACE study and from 1,254 subjects provided by 6 global collaborators. Paper-wide results and their limitations: Clinical and demographic metadata were provided uncurated, with the amount varying by source and participant.

CDR1 SGHRS and CDR2 YFSETQ were looked up in the germline V gene. From cysteine to phenylalanine, the CDR3 is 12 amino acids long. The sequence is cut down to CDR3 DNA, 36 bases in frame from base 1. Cut back by 6 bases and 4 bases, the V and J ends lie 8 bases apart. The immunoSEQ Assay, a bias-controlled multiplex PCR, was used to amplify TCRbeta CDR3 regions from genomic DNA. The original pipeline was this. Within the assay, amplification of reference gene primers was used to estimate how many nucleated cells each sample contained. To quantify the absolute abundance of each unique TCRbeta CDR3 rearrangement, sequence reads were collapsed and filtered. For each sample, productive Simpson clonality was calculated as the square root of Simpson's diversity index across productive rearrangements. TCRdb provides this immuneACCESS table in a form limited to in-frame rearrangements. Some clones are lacking; in checked studies, under half of them reflect an unresolved V gene, and why the rest are absent is not known. The V and J calls and clone size come from that table; D and trimming were worked out from the DNA. The sample table contains around 260,000 clones; only one count was recorded for around 87% of them. The ten biggest clones cover around 1.5% of the sample.

This receptor chain uses TRBV5-1 and TRBJ2-1, with no confidently assigned D gene. The sample was peripheral blood. The sequence was obtained from a woman aged 40 to 50 who had recovered from COVID-19. The nucleotides read TGCGCCAGCATGAGGAGATACAATGAGCAGTTCTTC. Translation gives CASMRRYNEQFF.